This T cell receptor (beta chain) came from a study of blood T cells in healthy people across ages. General study points: The long-lived group displayed more naive CD4+ cells, plus higher diversity, than the aged donors did.

With regard to this clonotype: Its antigen is not known.

With a J-beta primer mix and a sample-barcoded 5' primer, a second PCR ran about 6 to 11 cycles. TCRdb itself ran the 5' RACE reads through MiXCR, one entry per CDR3 protein. The top ten clones hold more than 25% of a sample with 780,000 or so distinct CDR3 sequences, roughly 50% of them seen once. With 7 bases removed from V and 4 bases from J, the gap between germline ends came to 11 bases. The CDR3 is 12 amino acids. The germline V gene has CDR1 SNHLY and CDR2 FYNNEI. Around 10 milliliters was the volume of peripheral blood drawn from each donor. The chain uses TRBV2 and TRBJ2-7; D possibly corresponds to TRBD2 (6 bases). The source of this sequence is a man between 40 and 49 years old in good health. Sequencing was carried out using blood. In DNA form, the CDR3 reads TGTGCCAGCAAGTACGGGAGTTACGAGCAGTACTTC. Translation: CASKYGSYEQYF.